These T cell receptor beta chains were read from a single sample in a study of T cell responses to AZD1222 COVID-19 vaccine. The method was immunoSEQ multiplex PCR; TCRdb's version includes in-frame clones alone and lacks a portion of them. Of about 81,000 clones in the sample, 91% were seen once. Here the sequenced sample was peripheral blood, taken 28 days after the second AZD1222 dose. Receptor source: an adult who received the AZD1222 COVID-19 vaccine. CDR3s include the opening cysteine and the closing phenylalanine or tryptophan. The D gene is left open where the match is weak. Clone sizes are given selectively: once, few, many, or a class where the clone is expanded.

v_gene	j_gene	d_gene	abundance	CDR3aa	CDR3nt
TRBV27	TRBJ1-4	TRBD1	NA	CASSFGRGPPNEKLFF	TGTGCCAGCAGTTTCGGAAGGGGGCCCCCTAATGAAAAACTGTTTTTT
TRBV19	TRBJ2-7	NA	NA	CASSIGQGIGREQYF	TGTGCCAGTAGTATTGGGCAGGGGATAGGTCGCGAGCAGTACTTC
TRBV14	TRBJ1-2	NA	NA	CASSQLTAAYGYTF	TGTGCCAGCAGCCAATTGACAGCGGCCTATGGCTACACCTTC
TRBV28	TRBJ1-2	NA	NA	CAISKQTNYGYTF	TGTGCCATCTCGAAGCAAACTAACTATGGCTACACCTTC
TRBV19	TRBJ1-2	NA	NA	CASNPGVPYGYTF	TGTGCCAGTAACCCAGGGGTCCCCTATGGCTACACCTTC
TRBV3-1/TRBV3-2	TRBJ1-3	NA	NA	CASSQVQSRNTIYF	TGTGCCAGCAGCCAAGTACAGTCGAGAAACACCATATATTTT
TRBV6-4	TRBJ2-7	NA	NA	CASSDLGREVLTTYEQYF	TGTGCCAGCAGTGACCTCGGGCGGGAAGTTCTAACGACCTACGAGCAGTACTTC
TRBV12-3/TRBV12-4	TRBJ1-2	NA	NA	CASSLGQSYGYTF	TGTGCCAGCAGTTTAGGACAGTCCTATGGCTACACCTTC
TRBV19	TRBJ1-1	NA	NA	CASRGGSPRAEAFF	TGTGCCAGTAGGGGGGGTTCCCCACGGGCTGAAGCTTTCTTT
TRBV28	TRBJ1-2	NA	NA	CASSPSTGYGYTF	TGTGCCAGCAGCCCGTCGACGGGCTATGGCTACACCTTC
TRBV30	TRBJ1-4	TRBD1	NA	CASTTGGFEKLFF	TGTGCCTCAACGACAGGGGGCTTTGAAAAACTGTTTTTT
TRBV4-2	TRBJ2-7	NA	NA	CASSQDSRGEQYF	TGTGCCAGCAGCCAAGATTCGCGGGGCGAGCAGTACTTC
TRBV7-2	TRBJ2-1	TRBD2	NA	CASSPGLAGYNEQFF	TGTGCCAGCAGCCCAGGACTAGCGGGGTACAATGAGCAGTTCTTC
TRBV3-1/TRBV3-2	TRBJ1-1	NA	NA	CASSLVMNTEAFF	TGTGCCAGCAGCCTCGTTATGAACACTGAAGCTTTCTTT
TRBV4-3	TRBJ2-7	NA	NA	CASSQDLSYEQYF	TGCGCCAGCAGCCAAGATCTTAGCTACGAGCAGTACTTC
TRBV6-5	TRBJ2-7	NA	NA	CASSYSRTEAYEQYF	TGTGCCAGCAGTTACTCGAGGACCGAAGCCTACGAGCAGTACTTC
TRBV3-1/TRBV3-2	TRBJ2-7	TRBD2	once	CASSFRTSGSYEQYF	TGTGCCAGCAGCTTCCGGACTAGCGGTTCCTACGAGCAGTACTTC
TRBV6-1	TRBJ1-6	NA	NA	CASSATGVSSYNSPLHF	TGTGCCAGCAGTGCGACCGGAGTTAGCTCCTATAATTCACCCCTCCACTTT
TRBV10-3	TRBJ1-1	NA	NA	CAISGQENTEAFF	TGTGCCATCAGTGGACAGGAAAACACTGAAGCTTTCTTT
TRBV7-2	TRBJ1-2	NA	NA	CASSFTADGYTF	TGTGCCAGCAGTTTTACAGCCGATGGCTACACCTTC
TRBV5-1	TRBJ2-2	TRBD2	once	CASSLRAPSGSNTGELFF	TGCGCCAGCAGCTTGAGGGCCCCTAGCGGTTCGAACACCGGGGAGCTGTTTTTT
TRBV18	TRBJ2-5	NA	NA	CASSPGTGQETQYF	TGTGCCAGCTCCCCGGGGACCGGTCAAGAGACCCAGTACTTC
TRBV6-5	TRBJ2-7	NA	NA	CASSYTPGRYEQYF	TGTGCCAGCAGTTACACACCGGGCCGCTACGAGCAGTACTTC
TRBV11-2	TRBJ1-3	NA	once	CASSTDRGNTIYF	TGTGCCAGCAGTACCGACCGGGGAAACACCATATATTTT
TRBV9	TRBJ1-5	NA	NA	CASSVGTDSLQPQHF	TGTGCCAGCAGCGTAGGAACAGACTCGCTTCAGCCCCAGCATTTT
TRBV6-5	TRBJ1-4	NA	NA	CASGEPEKLFF	TGTGCCAGCGGAGAGCCCGAAAAACTGTTTTTT
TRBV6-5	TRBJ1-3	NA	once	CASRRGGIAGNTIYF	TGTGCCAGCAGGCGAGGGGGTATCGCCGGAAACACCATATATTTT
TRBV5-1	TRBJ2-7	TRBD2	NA	CASSPLSGIDEQYF	TGCGCCAGCAGCCCACTTAGCGGGATCGACGAGCAGTACTTC
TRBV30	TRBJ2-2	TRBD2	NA	CAWSVRAGGYTGELFF	TGTGCCTGGAGTGTACGGGCGGGAGGATACACCGGGGAGCTGTTTTTT
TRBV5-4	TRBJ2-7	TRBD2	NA	CASSTGLVREQYF	TGTGCCAGCAGCACGGGACTAGTGAGGGAGCAGTACTTC
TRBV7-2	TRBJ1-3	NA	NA	CASSPGGSGNTIYF	TGTGCCAGCAGCCCGGGTGGGTCTGGAAACACCATATATTTT
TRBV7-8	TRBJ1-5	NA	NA	CASSLIEGFGQPQHF	TGTGCCAGCAGCTTAATCGAAGGATTTGGGCAGCCCCAGCATTTT
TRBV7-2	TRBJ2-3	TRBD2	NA	CASSSGTSGSLTQYF	TGTGCCAGCAGCTCTGGGACTAGCGGGAGTTTGACGCAGTATTTT
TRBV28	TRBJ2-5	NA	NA	CASSLGSAQETQYF	TGTGCCAGCAGTTTAGGCAGCGCCCAAGAGACCCAGTACTTC
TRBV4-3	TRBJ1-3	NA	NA	CASSPSPPRGSGNTIYF	TGCGCCAGCAGCCCCTCTCCCCCCAGGGGCTCTGGAAACACCATATATTTT
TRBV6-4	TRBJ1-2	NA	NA	CASSVAAGDYGYTF	TGTGCCAGCAGTGTCGCAGCGGGGGACTATGGCTACACCTTC
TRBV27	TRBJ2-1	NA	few	CASSSRPDSSHYQNLKRNEQFF	TGTGCCAGCAGTTCCCGCCCCGACAGCTCCCACTACCAGAACCTAAAACGCAATGAGCAGTTCTTC
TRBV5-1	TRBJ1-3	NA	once	CASRPGDGNTIYF	TGCGCCAGCAGGCCTGGGGATGGAAACACCATATATTTT
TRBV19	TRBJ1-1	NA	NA	CASGGHGRVNTEAFF	TGTGCCAGTGGGGGCCATGGCAGGGTGAACACTGAAGCTTTCTTT
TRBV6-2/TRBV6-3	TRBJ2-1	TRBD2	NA	CASSWYGLAGFRNEQFF	TGTGCCAGCAGTTGGTACGGACTAGCGGGCTTTAGGAATGAGCAGTTCTTC
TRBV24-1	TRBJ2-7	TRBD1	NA	CATSDRSGGAMGEQYF	TGTGCCACCAGTGACCGATCAGGGGGCGCGATGGGCGAGCAGTACTTC